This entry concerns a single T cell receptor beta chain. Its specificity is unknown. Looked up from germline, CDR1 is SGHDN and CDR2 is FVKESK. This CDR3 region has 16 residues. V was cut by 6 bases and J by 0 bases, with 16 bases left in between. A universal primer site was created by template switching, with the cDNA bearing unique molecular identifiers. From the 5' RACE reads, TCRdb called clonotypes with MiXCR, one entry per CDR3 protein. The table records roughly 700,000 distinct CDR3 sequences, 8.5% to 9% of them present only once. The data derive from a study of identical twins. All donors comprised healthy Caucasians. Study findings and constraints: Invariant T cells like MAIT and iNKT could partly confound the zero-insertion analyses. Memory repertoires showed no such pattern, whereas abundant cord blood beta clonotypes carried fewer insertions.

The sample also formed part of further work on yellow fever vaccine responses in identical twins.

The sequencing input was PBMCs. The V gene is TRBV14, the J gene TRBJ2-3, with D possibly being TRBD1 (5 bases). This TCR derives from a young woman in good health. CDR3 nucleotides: TGTGCCAGCAGTCAACTAATAGACAGTAGCACAGATACGCAGTATTTT. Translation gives CASSQLIDSSTDTQYF.